These T cell receptor beta chains were read from a single sample in a study of early T cells in non-severe SARS-CoV-2 infection. Using its own MiXCR run on the 5' RACE reads, TCRdb lists one record per CDR3 protein. The data contain some 97,000 distinct CDR3 sequences, approximately 10% of them singletons. The sample in question was whole blood, obtained at baseline. The origin of the receptors is an adult who was a healthcare worker with PCR-confirmed SARS-CoV-2 infection or an uninfected control (not recorded which). The CDR3 runs from the conserved cysteine through the conserved F or W. The D gene is left open where the match is weak. A clone size is listed for some rows: how often the clone was seen (once, few, many), or a class if it is expanded.

NA,TRBV11-2,TRBJ1-1,NA,CASSLGLGANTEAFF,TGTGCCAGCAGCTTAGGCCTAGGTGCGAACACTGAAGCTTTCTTT
few,TRBV7-9,TRBJ2-2,TRBD2,CASTGTSSFANTGELFF,TGTGCCAGCACCGGGACTAGCTCGTTCGCGAACACCGGGGAGCTGTTTTTT
many,TRBV3-1,TRBJ2-7,TRBD2,CATSSGSLSYEQYF,TGTGCCACCTCTAGCGGGAGCCTTTCCTACGAGCAGTACTTC
few,TRBV5-1,TRBJ2-7,NA,CASSLSLESYEQYF,TGCGCCAGCAGCTTAAGCCTCGAAAGCTACGAGCAGTACTTC
NA,TRBV7-3,TRBJ2-7,NA,CASSLRAGNYEQYF,TGTGCCAGCAGCTTAAGGGCAGGGAACTACGAGCAGTACTTC
NA,TRBV20-1,TRBJ2-7,NA,CSASPGSSYEQYF,TGCAGTGCTAGCCCGGGGAGCTCCTACGAGCAGTACTTC
NA,TRBV6-1,TRBJ1-5,TRBD1,CASSEAGQGHQPQHF,TGTGCCAGCAGTGAAGCGGGACAGGGCCATCAGCCCCAGCATTTT
NA,TRBV30,TRBJ1-1,NA,CALSQAGMNTEAFF,TGTGCCCTTTCCCAGGCGGGGATGAACACTGAAGCTTTCTTT
NA,TRBV7-2,TRBJ2-5,TRBD1,CASSRKAGTGQETQYF,TGTGCCAGCAGCCGAAAGGCCGGGACAGGGCAAGAGACCCAGTACTTC
few,TRBV20-1,TRBJ2-7,NA,CSAPTSTYEQYF,TGCAGTGCCCCGACTTCTACCTACGAGCAGTACTTC
many,TRBV20-1,TRBJ2-7,NA,CSAKRASDNYEQYF,TGCAGTGCTAAACGTGCGTCCGATAACTACGAGCAGTACTTC
NA,TRBV5-1,TRBJ1-4,TRBD1,CASSGTGDEKLFF,TGCGCCAGCAGCGGGACAGGGGATGAAAAACTGTTTTTT
few,TRBV7-8,TRBJ2-1,NA,CASSIVPGNEQFF,TGTGCCAGCAGCATAGTTCCGGGCAATGAGCAGTTCTTC
many,TRBV10-3,TRBJ1-2,NA,CATRRTDYGYTF,TGTGCCACGAGACGGACAGACTATGGCTACACCTTC
NA,TRBV2,TRBJ2-3,NA,CASSEGTTADTQYF,TGTGCCAGCAGTGAAGGGACTACCGCAGATACGCAGTATTTT
few,TRBV27,TRBJ1-2,NA,CASSLEGGALNYGYTF,TGTGCCAGCAGTTTAGAGGGGGGGGCGCTTAACTATGGCTACACCTTC
few,TRBV4-2,TRBJ2-1,TRBD2,CASSHSSGGAGNEQFF,TGTGCCAGCAGCCATTCAAGCGGGGGGGCCGGAAATGAGCAGTTCTTC
few,TRBV7-8,TRBJ2-1,TRBD1,CASSLVGDRGFFF,TGTGCCAGCAGCCTAGTGGGGGACAGGGGGTTTTTCTTC
NA,TRBV9,TRBJ1-1,TRBD1,CASSVGQTNTEAFF,TGTGCCAGCAGCGTGGGACAGACGAACACTGAAGCTTTCTTT
many,TRBV6-6,TRBJ2-7,NA,CASSRDFSGNEQYF,TGTGCCAGCAGTCGGGATTTTAGCGGAAACGAGCAGTACTTC
NA,TRBV18,TRBJ1-1,NA,CASSTTTDSNTEAFF,TGTGCCAGCTCAACCACTACCGACAGCAACACTGAAGCTTTCTTT
few,TRBV19,TRBJ2-1,NA,CASSIGRGNNNEQFF,TGTGCCAGTAGTATCGGGCGGGGAAATAACAATGAGCAGTTCTTC
few,TRBV6-6,TRBJ1-1,NA,CASTYGPGGTEAFF,TGTGCCAGCACCTACGGGCCCGGGGGGACTGAAGCTTTCTTT
many,TRBV6-5,TRBJ2-7,TRBD2,CASSRTSGRTEQYF,TGTGCCAGCAGCCGGACTAGCGGGCGAACCGAGCAGTACTTC
NA,TRBV7-2,TRBJ2-7,NA,CASSWKGQTYEQYF,TGTGCCAGCAGCTGGAAAGGACAGACCTACGAGCAGTACTTC
NA,TRBV4-2,TRBJ2-3,NA,CASSRDRFSTDTQYF,TGTGCCAGCAGCCGTGACCGATTTAGCACAGATACGCAGTATTTT
NA,TRBV29-1,TRBJ2-7,NA,CSGGVSYEQYF,TGCAGCGGGGGGGTTTCCTACGAGCAGTACTTC
NA,TRBV7-3,TRBJ2-1,NA,CASSPGHSSYNEQFF,TGTGCCAGCAGCCCGGGACATAGCTCCTACAATGAGCAGTTCTTC
NA,TRBV2,TRBJ2-1,NA,CASTEEGYNEQFF,TGTGCCAGCACGGAGGAGGGGTACAATGAGCAGTTCTTC
few,TRBV7-2,TRBJ2-3,NA,CASSSTAQTSDTQYF,TGTGCCAGCAGCTCTACAGCCCAGACCTCAGATACGCAGTATTTT
NA,TRBV11-2,TRBJ2-5,NA,CASSSPTTQYF,TGTGCCAGCAGCTCACCCACGACCCAGTACTTC
few,TRBV29-1,TRBJ2-1,NA,CSVESPPGSKSYNEQFF,TGCAGCGTTGAGTCCCCTCCGGGGTCGAAATCCTACAATGAGCAGTTCTTC
NA,TRBV25-1,TRBJ2-5,NA,CASSSSGLQFTSSQETQYF,TGTGCCAGCAGCTCCTCCGGGCTGCAATTTACTAGCTCCCAAGAGACCCAGTACTTC
NA,TRBV19,TRBJ2-3,NA,CASSTQPSTDTQYF,TGTGCCAGTAGTACCCAGCCTAGCACAGATACGCAGTATTTT
many,TRBV20-1,TRBJ2-1,TRBD2,CSASGTSGRIDNEQFF,TGCAGTGCTAGCGGGACTAGCGGGAGAATCGACAATGAGCAGTTCTTC
many,TRBV11-2,TRBJ1-1,NA,CASSLNPQGRVWAEAFF,TGTGCCAGCAGCTTAAACCCGCAGGGGCGTGTTTGGGCTGAAGCTTTCTTT
NA,TRBV12-3/TRBV12-4,TRBJ2-5,NA,CASRNAGHPGEETQYF,TGTGCCAGCAGAAACGCGGGACACCCGGGGGAAGAGACCCAGTACTTC
NA,TRBV7-2,TRBJ2-2,NA,CASSFLGAANTGELFF,TGTGCCAGCAGCTTTTTGGGGGCTGCGAACACCGGGGAGCTGTTTTTT
NA,TRBV7-2,TRBJ2-7,TRBD1,CASREDRAEQYF,TGTGCCAGCAGAGAGGACAGGGCCGAGCAGTACTTC
many,TRBV15,TRBJ1-6,TRBD1,CATSRSLTGTIGSPLHF,TGTGCCACCAGCAGGTCTCTGACAGGGACAATAGGTTCACCCCTCCACTTT
few,TRBV12-5,TRBJ2-3,TRBD2,CASGLGGLELYPQYF,TGTGCTAGTGGTTTGGGTGGACTAGAGCTTTATCCGCAGTATTTT
many,TRBV20-1,TRBJ2-1,TRBD2,CSANGGSSYNEQFF,TGCAGTGCGAATGGCGGGAGCTCCTACAATGAGCAGTTCTTC
NA,TRBV6-5,TRBJ1-1,TRBD1,CASSRDSEAFF,TGTGCCAGCAGTCGGGACAGCGAAGCTTTCTTT
NA,TRBV9,TRBJ2-1,NA,CASSVDGVPGNEQFF,TGTGCCAGCAGCGTAGACGGGGTCCCAGGCAATGAGCAGTTCTTC
few,TRBV11-3,TRBJ2-1,NA,CASSFGANEQFF,TGTGCCAGCAGCTTTGGGGCGAATGAGCAGTTCTTC
NA,TRBV12-5,TRBJ2-1,TRBD2,CASGLVLGLATYNEQFF,TGTGCTAGTGGTTTGGTACTCGGACTAGCGACGTACAATGAGCAGTTCTTC
NA,TRBV7-9,TRBJ2-2,TRBD2,CASSPRAGANTGELFF,TGTGCCAGCAGTCCGAGAGCGGGGGCCAACACCGGGGAGCTGTTTTTT
few,TRBV3-1,TRBJ2-2,NA,CASSRSRNTGELFF,TGTGCCAGCAGCCGTTCACGGAACACCGGGGAGCTGTTTTTT
NA,TRBV6-1,TRBJ2-7,NA,CASTTRTGKDEQYF,TGTGCCAGCACCACGAGGACGGGGAAAGACGAGCAGTACTTC
NA,TRBV7-9,TRBJ2-7,NA,CASSHAGTLYEQYF,TGTGCCAGCAGCCACGCCGGGACACTCTACGAGCAGTACTTC
few,TRBV7-9,TRBJ2-5,NA,CASSRLNEQETQYF,TGTGCCAGCAGCCGATTGAATGAACAAGAGACCCAGTACTTC
many,TRBV18,TRBJ1-5,TRBD1,CASSPSGGADDQPQHF,TGTGCCAGCTCACCGTCAGGGGGCGCGGACGATCAGCCCCAGCATTTT
NA,TRBV14,TRBJ2-7,TRBD1,CASSQDTGTGGWFGSYEQYF,TGTGCCAGCAGCCAAGATACCGGGACAGGGGGCTGGTTCGGCTCCTACGAGCAGTACTTC